The 19 T cell receptor beta chains below come from one sample, sequenced in a study of breast tumors, draining lymph nodes, adjacent tissues. Axillary draining lymph nodes of breast cancer patients supplied the node samples. TCRdb reprocessed the multiplex PCR reads via MiXCR and lists one record per CDR3 protein. The repertoire holds about 230,000 distinct CDR3 sequences, with about 32% as singletons. The sequencing input was axillary lymph node tissue. Every receptor here comes from a female donor with breast cancer. Some clones in this sample may be carry-over from other donors' samples.

The V gene is TRBV11-2, the J gene TRBJ2-7; D call uncertain. The CDR3 consists of 13 residues. Trimming took 3 bases from V and 5 from J, leaving 11 bases between them. Looked up from germline, CDR1 is SGHAT and CDR2 is FQNNGV. The CDR3: CASSFLGGNEQYF. CDR3 nucleotide sequence: TGTGCCAGCAGCTTCTTGGGCGGAAACGAGCAGTACTTC.

This clonotype occurred many times. The CDR3 DNA reads TGTGCCAGTACCTACCCTGGGGCCAACGTCCTGACTTTC. This encodes CASTYPGANVLTF. The rearrangement joins TRBV7-3 to TRBJ2-6; D unresolved. Germline lookup yields CDR1 SGHTA and CDR2 FQGTGA. The V gene lost 9 bases and the J gene lost 2 bases, with 8 bases spanning the gap. The CDR3 length is 13 residues.

This clonotype was seen repeatedly, ten times or more. The chain combines TRBV4-1 with TRBJ2-3; possibly TRBD1 for D (6 bases). In germline, CDR1 is MGHRA, CDR2 YSYEKL. The CDR3 is 15 residues long. V lost 0 bases to trimming and J lost 2 bases, with 9 bases between them. The CDR3 coding sequence is TGCGCCAGCAGCCAAGATCAGGGGAACACAGATACGCAGTATTTT. Encoded protein: CASSQDQGNTDTQYF.

This clonotype was seen at least ten times. The gene calls are TRBV4-1 and TRBJ2-3, with 8 bases lining up with TRBD2. After removal of 7 bases from V and 8 bases from J, the junction contained 17 bases not matched to a gene. The CDR3 has 16 amino acids. The germline CDR1 and CDR2 sequences are MGHRA and YSYEKL. The CDR3 DNA is TGCGCCAGCACCCGGGTCGGGACTAGGAATTGGAGTACGCAGTATTTT. It specifies CASTRVGTRNWSTQYF.

As for this clonotype: One junction end does not reproduce the germline sequence, and a read error may be involved. The CDR3 DNA follows: TGCGCCAGCAGCCGCGACGGATCTGGGGCCAACGTCCTGCCTTTC. It yields the protein CASSRDGSGANVLPF. The V call is TRBV7-2, the J call TRBJ2-6; the D gene is possibly TRBD1 (5 bases). The CDR3 is 15 amino acids. Germline CDR1 and CDR2: SGHTA and FQGNSA.

V usage is TRBV11-3 and J usage is TRBJ2-5, with a weak D call TRBD2 (5 bases). The V gene lost 5 bases and the J gene lost 5 bases, with 21 bases spanning the gap. Germline V gene data show CDR1 as SGHNT and CDR2 as YENEEA. This CDR3 comprises 16 residues. CDR3 in amino acids: CASSPGVAKTNETQYF. The CDR3 DNA reads as TGTGCCAGCAGCCCCGGGGTAGCGAAAACCAATGAGACCCAGTACTTC.

At least ten counts were recorded for this clonotype. The gene calls are TRBV5-1 and TRBJ2-3; 11 bases line up with TRBD2. V lost 0 bases and J lost 4; bases outside the gene matches: 1. Germline CDR1 and CDR2: SGHRS and YFSETQ. CDR3 length equals 15 residues. The CDR3 here is CASSLGTSGSDTQYF. In DNA form, the CDR3 reads TGCGCCAGCAGCTTGGGGACTAGCGGGTCAGATACGCAGTATTTT.

This clonotype showed up just a few times. This may arise from a read error, as a much more abundant clone is one base away. The rearrangement uses TRBV20-1 and TRBJ2-3; TRBD1 matches at 7 bases. Germline-derived CDR1 and CDR2 are DFQATT and SNEGSKA (reference sequence). There are 14 residues in the CDR3. In nucleotides, the CDR3 is TGCAGTGCTAGAGAGGGAAGTGGGACAGCTACGCAGTATTTT. Translation: CSAREGSGTATQYF.

This chain links TRBV9 with TRBJ2-7; D not resolved. Trimming left V 5 bases short and J 4 bases short, with 13 bases between. CDR3 length: 13 amino acids. Looked up from germline, CDR1 is SGDLS and CDR2 is YYNGEE. The CDR3 sequence is CASRLPVGYEQYF. The CDR3 coding sequence is TGTGCCAGCAGATTACCAGTCGGTTACGAGCAGTACTTC.

This clonotype appeared many times. This sequence joins TRBV7-2 and TRBJ2-2; 9 positions agree with TRBD1. CDR3 size: 14 residues. V lost 5 bases to trimming and J lost 3 bases; unmatched junction nucleotides: 1. Germline assignment: CDR1 SGHTA and CDR2 FQGNSA. Here the CDR3 reads CASSRDRDTGELFF. In DNA form, the CDR3 reads TGTGCCAGCAGCAGGGACAGGGACACCGGGGAGCTGTTTTTT.

This clonotype was recorded at least ten times. The chain is built from TRBV13 and TRBJ2-5; 7 bases agree with TRBD1. The junction had 12 bases not matched to a gene; V was cut back by 0 bases and J by 5 bases. From germline, CDR1 is PRHDT and CDR2 FYEKMQ (reference sequence). CDR3 length equals 17 residues. CDR3 sequence: CASSLGGLGQPSETQYF. CDR3 nucleotide sequence: TGTGCCAGCAGCTTAGGGGGATTGGGACAGCCTTCGGAGACCCAGTACTTC.

This clonotype was seen many times. The rearrangement uses TRBV20-1 and TRBJ2-6; weak D call: TRBD1 (5 bases). The V gene lost 3 bases and the J gene lost 2 bases, with 17 bases spanning the gap. Germline assignment: CDR1 DFQATT and CDR2 SNEGSKA (reference sequence). This CDR3 contains 17 residues. This CDR3 is CSARGPSAIPGANVLTF. The DNA for the CDR3 is TGCAGTGCTAGGGGGCCATCCGCGATCCCTGGGGCCAACGTCCTGACTTTC.

In its sample, this clonotype was seen many times. The V call is TRBV3-1, the J call TRBJ2-1; 7 bases fit TRBD1. This CDR3 is built from 13 residues. The ends lost 6 bases at V and 2 bases at J; junction bases unmatched: 1. CDR1 LGHDT and CDR2 YNNKEL come from the germline V gene (reference sequence). The CDR3 spells CASRQGTYNEQFF. CDR3 DNA: TGTGCCAGCAGACAGGGGACCTACAATGAGCAGTTCTTC.

This sequence joins TRBV11-2 and TRBJ2-1; D is unresolved. This CDR3 has 14 amino acids. CDR1 SGHAT and CDR2 FQNNGV come from the germline V gene. V was cut by 2 bases and J by 12 bases, with 17 bases left in between. CDR3 sequence: CASSLLPPTDTQFF. The CDR3 DNA reads as TGTGCCAGCAGCTTATTACCCCCCACAGATACGCAGTTCTTC.

At least ten counts were recorded for this clonotype. CDR3 DNA: TGTGCCGGGACCGGGGGACTAAACTATGGCTACACCTTC. This encodes CAGTGGLNYGYTF. The rearrangement joins TRBV6-1 to TRBJ1-2; D is possibly TRBD1 (5 bases). The CDR3 runs 13 residues. Trimming cost V 11 bases and J 2 bases, with 15 bases left between them. Germline assignment: CDR1 MNHNS and CDR2 SASEGT.

This clonotype has at least ten counts. The V and J genes are TRBV6-5 and TRBJ2-1, with 11 bases fitting TRBD2. The germline CDR1 and CDR2 sequences are MNHEY and SVGAGI. The CDR3 consists of 14 residues. Trimming removed 5 bases from V and 9 bases from J; junction bases left unmatched: 6. The CDR3 here is CASSPLAGGLEQFF. The CDR3 nucleotides read TGTGCCAGCAGTCCCCTAGCGGGAGGCCTTGAGCAGTTCTTC.

Turning to this clonotype: A much larger clone lies a single base off, so this may be a read error. The rearrangement links TRBV6-2 or TRBV6-3 to TRBJ2-7, with unresolved D. This CDR3 contains 15 residues. Germline-derived CDR1 and CDR2 are MNHEY and SVGEGT. CDR3 protein: CASSYGPVPSYEQCF. In DNA, the CDR3 is TGTGCCAGCAGTTACGGACCGGTCCCCTCCTACGAGCAGTGCTTC.

In its sample, this clonotype was seen many times. This sequence joins TRBV12-3 or TRBV12-4 and TRBJ1-3; TRBD1 aligns across 7 bases. The V segment lost 5 bases and the J segment 0 bases; nucleotides outside the gene matches: 10. This CDR3 spans 17 amino acids. The CDR3 sequence: CASSTNSGGNSGNTIYF. The CDR3 DNA follows: TGTGCCAGCAGTACCAATTCAGGGGGGAACTCTGGAAACACCATATATTTT.

V usage is TRBV5-1 and J usage is TRBJ1-1; D not certain. The CDR3 sequence is 13 residues long. Trimming took 2 bases from V and 6 from J, leaving 11 bases between them. The germline gives CDR1 SGHRS, CDR2 YFSETQ. The CDR3 sequence: CASSLDLRAEAFF. CDR3 coding DNA: TGCGCCAGCAGCTTAGACCTCCGGGCTGAAGCTTTCTTT.